Each of the 14 T cell receptor beta chains below was sequenced from the same sample in a study of shared clonotypes between healthy human individuals. Assay: immunoSEQ multiplex PCR; the TCRdb copy retains only in-frame clones and omits some. The data hold more than 900,000 clones, with about four fifths observed a single time. Input material: memory CD4+ T cells from PBMCs. Sample subset: CD45RA-negative fraction. The receptors stem from a man aged 18 to 29 in good health. Some clones in this sample may be carry-over from other donors' samples.

This clone has ten or more counts. Other DNA sequences from this sample encode an identical CDR3 as well. J is TRBJ2-3 and V is TRBV29-1, with TRBD1 identical over 8 bases. V dropped 3 bases and J dropped 4; count of bases not matched to a gene: 6. The CDR3 has 14 residues. Germline CDR1 SQVTM, CDR2 ANQGSEA. CDR3 sequence (DNA): TGCAGCGTTGAGGGTGGACAGGGTGCAGATACGCAGTATTTT. Translated, it gives CSVEGGQGADTQYF.

The genes are TRBV6-5 and TRBJ1-3, with no clear D. This CDR3 is 13 amino acids long. The germline V gene has CDR1 MNHEY and CDR2 SVGAGI. The V gene lost 5 bases and the J gene lost 7 bases, with 12 bases spanning the gap. The CDR3 is CASSRTVRNTIYF. Here the CDR3 DNA reads TGTGCCAGCAGTCGGACGGTACGGAACACCATATATTTT.

The chain is built from TRBV6-1 and TRBJ2-7; D is perhaps TRBD1 or TRBD2 (5 bases each). There are 14 residues in the CDR3. Germline assignment: CDR1 MNHNS and CDR2 SASEGT. V gave up 4 bases and J gave up 3 bases, with 13 bases separating them. Here the CDR3 reads CASSASGGVYEQYF. The CDR3 bases are TGTGCCAGCAGTGCTTCTGGGGGAGTCTACGAGCAGTACTTC.

This sequence joins TRBV5-1 and TRBJ2-3, with 9 bases fitting TRBD1. CDR1 and CDR2 (germline): SGHRS, YFSETQ. The CDR3 covers 14 residues. V was clipped by 1 base and J by 5 bases; unmatched bases: 2. CDR3 DNA: TGCGCCAGCAGCTTGAGACAGGGGGGAGATACGCAGTATTTT. Translated, it gives CASSLRQGGDTQYF.

This chain uses TRBV5-1 with TRBJ1-5; tentatively, D is TRBD1 (5 bases). Deletions cut 2 bases from V and 4 bases from J, with 13 bases between. This CDR3 spans 15 amino acids. CDR1 and CDR2 from the germline V gene are SGHRS and YFSETQ. CDR3 in amino acids: CASSFGGAENQPQHF. The CDR3 DNA is TGCGCCAGCAGCTTCGGCGGGGCAGAAAATCAGCCCCAGCATTTT.

The chain links TRBV15 to TRBJ1-4; D is unresolved. The germline V and J ends were trimmed by 1 base and 0 bases, with 6 bases remaining between them. CDR3 length: 15 residues. Germline assignment: CDR1 LNHNV and CDR2 YYDKDF (reference sequence). CDR3 sequence: CATSRGEATNEKLFF. Written as DNA, the CDR3 is TGTGCCACCAGCAGAGGAGAAGCAACTAATGAAAAACTGTTTTTT.

The V and J genes are TRBV7-2 and TRBJ2-7; D perhaps matches TRBD2 (6 bases). This CDR3 region has 14 residues. V lost 3 bases to trimming and J lost 7 bases, with 16 bases between them. CDR1 is SGHTA, CDR2 FQGNSA, per germline. CDR3 DNA sequence: TGTGCCAGCAGCTTTGGCGGGATCCAAGGGGAGCAGTACTTC. Translating gives CASSFGGIQGEQYF.

The chain recombines TRBV7-9 with TRBJ2-3, with TRBD1 matching 8 bases. CDR3 length: 15 amino acids. Germline CDR1 reads SEHNR; CDR2 reads FQNEAQ (reference sequence). J was trimmed by 10 bases and V by 2 bases; bases with no gene match: 11. CDR3 residues: CASSLTGQGARSQYF. Written as DNA, the CDR3 is TGTGCCAGCAGCTTAACCGGACAGGGTGCGCGCTCGCAGTATTTT.

The chain links TRBV28 to TRBJ1-2; D unclear. Germline CDR1 MDHEN, CDR2 SYDVKM. The CDR3 contains 14 residues. The ends were cut back, 1 base at V and 4 bases at J, with 10 bases in the middle. CDR3 nucleotide sequence: TGTGCCAGCAGTTTATTTCTGGGCGGCTATGGCTACACCTTC. This encodes CASSLFLGGYGYTF.

Only a few counts were recorded for this clone. Distinct nucleotide sequences in the sample also encode this CDR3. In DNA form, the CDR3 reads TGCAGTGCCGAACGGGGAAACACCATATATTTT. Residues: CSAERGNTIYF. The chain links TRBV20-1 to TRBJ1-3, with D unresolved. The CDR3 extends over 11 amino acids. Per the germline V gene, CDR1 is DFQATT and CDR2 is SNEGSKA (reference sequence). With 6 bases removed from V and 4 bases from J, the gap between germline ends came to 7 bases.

The V gene is TRBV11-2, the J gene TRBJ2-1; TRBD2 agrees at 11 bases. The V segment lost 3 bases and the J segment 6 bases; nucleotides outside the gene matches: 13. The germline gives CDR1 SGHAT, CDR2 FQNNGV. The CDR3 spans 18 residues. The DNA of the CDR3 is TGTGCCAGCAGCTTTACGACTAGCGGGAACAGGGGGGGCAATGAGCAGTTCTTC. The encoded protein is CASSFTTSGNRGGNEQFF.

The chain couples TRBV7-3 to TRBJ2-1; the D gene is possibly TRBD2 (5 bases). Between the trimmed V and J ends, which lost 6 bases and 9 bases, there was a span of 15 bases. CDR3 length: 13 residues. Germline CDR1 SGHTA, CDR2 FQGTGA. For the CDR3, the DNA is TGTGCCAGCAGTGCCAGCGGAGTTCTTGAGCAGTTCTTC. It translates to CASSASGVLEQFF.

The chain joins TRBV14 to TRBJ2-1, with 8 bases lining up with TRBD1. Germline assignment: CDR1 SGHDN and CDR2 FVKESK. The CDR3 spans 13 residues. V dropped 4 bases and J dropped 13; count of bases not matched to a gene: 9. The CDR3 nucleotides read TGTGCCAGCAGCCGACAGGACAGGGATCGACAGTTCTTC. Amino acid sequence: CASSRQDRDRQFF.

This rearrangement joins TRBV5-1 to TRBJ2-1; a possible D gene is TRBD2 (5 bases). The V end was cut by 1 base, the J end by 3 bases, with 14 bases between. The germline V gene encodes CDR1 SGHRS and CDR2 YFSETQ. This CDR3 spans 16 amino acids. CDR3 amino acids: CASSLIGRDDYNEQFF. CDR3 in DNA: TGCGCCAGCAGCTTGATAGGTCGGGATGACTACAATGAGCAGTTCTTC.